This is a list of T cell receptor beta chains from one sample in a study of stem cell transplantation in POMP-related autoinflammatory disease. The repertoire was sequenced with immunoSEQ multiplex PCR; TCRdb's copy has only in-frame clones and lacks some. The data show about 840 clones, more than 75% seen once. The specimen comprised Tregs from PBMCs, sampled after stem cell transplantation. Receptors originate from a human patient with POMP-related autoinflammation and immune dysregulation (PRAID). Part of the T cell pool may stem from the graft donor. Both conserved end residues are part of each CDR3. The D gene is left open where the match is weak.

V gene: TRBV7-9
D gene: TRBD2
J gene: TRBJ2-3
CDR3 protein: CASSLWTGLAGLTDTQYF

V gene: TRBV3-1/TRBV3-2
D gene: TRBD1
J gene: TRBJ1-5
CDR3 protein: CASSQVFPGTVHQPQHF

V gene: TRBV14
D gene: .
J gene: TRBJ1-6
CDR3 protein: CASSQRGGSPLHF

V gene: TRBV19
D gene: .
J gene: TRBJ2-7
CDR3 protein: CASSNRDGSYEQYF

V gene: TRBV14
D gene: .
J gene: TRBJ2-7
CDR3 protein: CASKGPPSYEQYF

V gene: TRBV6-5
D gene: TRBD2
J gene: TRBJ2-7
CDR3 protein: CASSYSSLLAGGQYF

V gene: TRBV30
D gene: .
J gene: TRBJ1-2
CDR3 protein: CAWSHWEPTDANYGYTF

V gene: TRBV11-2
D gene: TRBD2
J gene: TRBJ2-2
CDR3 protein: CASSPFPGLGRGNTGELFF

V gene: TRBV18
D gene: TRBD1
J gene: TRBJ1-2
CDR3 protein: CASSPFRDRVRGYTF

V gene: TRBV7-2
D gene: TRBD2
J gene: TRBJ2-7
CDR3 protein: CASSPASGRSEQYF

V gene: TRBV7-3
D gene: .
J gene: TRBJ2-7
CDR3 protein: CASSLTQDHEQYF

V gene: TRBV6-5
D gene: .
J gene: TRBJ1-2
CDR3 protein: CASSYSRQGKHGYTF

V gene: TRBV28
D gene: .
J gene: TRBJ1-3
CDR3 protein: CASSLSIGGSSGNTIYF

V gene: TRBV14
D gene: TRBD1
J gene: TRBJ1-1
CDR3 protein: CASSQDYWTGGLMNTEAFF

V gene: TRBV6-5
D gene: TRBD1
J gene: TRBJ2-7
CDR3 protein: CASGPDRAREQYF

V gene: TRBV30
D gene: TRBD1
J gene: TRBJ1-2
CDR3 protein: CAWSVRQGATF

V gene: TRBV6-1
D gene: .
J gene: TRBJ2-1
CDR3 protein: CASSELGLRGEQFF

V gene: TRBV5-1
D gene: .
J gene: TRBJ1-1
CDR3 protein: CASSRARHMNTEAFF

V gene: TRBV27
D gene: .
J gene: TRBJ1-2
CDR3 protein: CASPRRPGEENYGYTF

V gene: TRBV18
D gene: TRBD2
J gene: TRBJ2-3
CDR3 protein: CASSPPSGGGTQYF

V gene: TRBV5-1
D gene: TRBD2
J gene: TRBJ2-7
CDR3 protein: CASSLWLAGEQYF

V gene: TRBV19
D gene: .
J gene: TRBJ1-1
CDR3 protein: CASSPRGWGTEAFF

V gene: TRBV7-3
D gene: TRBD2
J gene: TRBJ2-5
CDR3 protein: CASSPGLAIQETQYF

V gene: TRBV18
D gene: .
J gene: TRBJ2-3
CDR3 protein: CASLSGTNGDTQYF

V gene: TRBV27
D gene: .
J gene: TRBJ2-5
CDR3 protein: CASSLSSGHRAETQYF

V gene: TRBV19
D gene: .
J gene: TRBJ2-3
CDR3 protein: CASTPNRVYDTQYF

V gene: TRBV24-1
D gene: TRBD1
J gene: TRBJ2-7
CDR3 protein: CATFVPGTGNYEQYF

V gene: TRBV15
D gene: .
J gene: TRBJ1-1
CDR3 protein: CATSKRAGNTEAFF

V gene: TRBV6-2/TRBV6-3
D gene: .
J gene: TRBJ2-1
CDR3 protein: CASSYRLAWGNEQFF

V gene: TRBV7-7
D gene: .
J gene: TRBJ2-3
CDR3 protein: CASSQELADTQYF

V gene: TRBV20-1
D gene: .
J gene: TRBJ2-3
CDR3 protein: CSVRRVATQYF

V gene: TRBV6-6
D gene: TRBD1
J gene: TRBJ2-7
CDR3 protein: CASSRGQGAYEQYF

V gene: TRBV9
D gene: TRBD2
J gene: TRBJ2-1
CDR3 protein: CASSSQREGRNEQFF

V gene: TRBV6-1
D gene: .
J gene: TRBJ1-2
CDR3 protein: CASSEDGQSYGYTF

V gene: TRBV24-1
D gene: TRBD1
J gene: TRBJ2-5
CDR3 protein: CATSDAPGTGGVGETQYF

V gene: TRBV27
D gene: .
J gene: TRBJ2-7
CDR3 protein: CASKTDFSYEQYF

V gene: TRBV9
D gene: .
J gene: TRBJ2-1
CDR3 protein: CASSARGSGNEQFF

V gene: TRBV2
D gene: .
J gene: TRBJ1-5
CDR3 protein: CASTNGVNQPQHF

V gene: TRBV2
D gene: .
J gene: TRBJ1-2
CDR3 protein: CASNTIPYGYTF

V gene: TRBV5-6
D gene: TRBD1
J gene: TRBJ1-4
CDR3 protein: CASSWSGTGVRGEKLFF

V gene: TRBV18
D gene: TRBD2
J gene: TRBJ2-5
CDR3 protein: CASSPLSGRVETQYF

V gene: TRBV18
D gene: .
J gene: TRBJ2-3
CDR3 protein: CASRRFRTDTQYF

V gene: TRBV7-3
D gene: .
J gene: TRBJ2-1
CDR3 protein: CASSLSGRRGYNEQFF

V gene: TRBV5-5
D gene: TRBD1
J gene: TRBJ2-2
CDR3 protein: CASSTGPTGGAGTGELFF

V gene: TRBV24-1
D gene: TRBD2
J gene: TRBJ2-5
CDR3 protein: CATSESGKGLAGRETQYF